This T cell receptor (beta chain) originates from a study of T cells after posttransplantation cyclophosphamide (dated by TCRdb to 2016 to 2018). With respect to the entire study: Using TRB sequencing, the study followed how the T cell repertoire rebuilt after myeloablative bone marrow transplantation with posttransplantation cyclophosphamide given as GVHD prophylaxis. Blood from all 35 or so PTCy patients with 1-year posttransplant specimens was subjected to TRB sequencing. TRA and TRB clonality were tightly correlated in eight to ten samples, so subsequent TCR analyses focused on TRB only. Antigen receptor sequencing was done on samples from 35 PTCy-treated patients and from about 17 related bone marrow donors of those patients. TRB sequencing was also done on up to roughly 3 additional blood samples from 2 to 5.2 years after transplant in 3 patients, and on pretransplant blood from a handful of patients. Public TRB sequences were searched against a database of over 3,000 sequences associated with responses to pathogens, tumor antigens, self-antigens and alloantigens.

From its cysteine to its phenylalanine, the CDR3 spans 13 amino acids. The DNA shown is the 39-base CDR3, in frame from base 1. Based on the germline V gene (reference sequence), the CDR1 and CDR2 sequences are SEHNR and FQNEAQ. Relative to germline, V is 6 bases shorter and J is 7 bases shorter, with 10 bases between their ends. Related bone marrow donors provided peripheral blood samples on the day of marrow donation. Peripheral blood and bone marrow mononuclear cells were isolated by Ficoll-Hypaque density centrifugation and were cryopreserved. CD4+ and CD8+ T cells, including naive and memory subsets, were sorted by FACS using a FACSAria II. Results and caveats for the whole study, not just this receptor: Across roughly 40 patients, recipient CMV seropositivity and CMV reactivation were highly associated with TRB clonality; PTCy diversity was similar to CNI/methotrexate controls. Donor-recipient similarity was low at 1-2 months but increased during the first year, and donor CD8+ memory clones often dominated later blood repertoires. The TRB repertoires of T cells infiltrating skin or GI tract showed only limited overlap with the TRB repertoires of T cells in blood.

Of note for this clone: Its antigen specificity is not known. No per-base quality is available; no much larger clone lies one base away.

TRB sequencing used genomic DNA with the immunoSEQ assay at survey resolution or the hsTCRB kit. The paper's data handling went like this. Initial read processing used immunoSEQ software, and repertoire analyses used the LymphoSeq R package. Clonality was computed as 1 minus normalized Shannon entropy; Gini coefficient was also calculated for each TRB dataset. Phenotypes of unsorted samples were inferred by mapping TRB sequences from sorted subsets of the recipient or donor onto the same recipient's unsorted samples. TCRdb holds this immuneACCESS table with in-frame rearrangements only. Some clones are missing; in checked studies, unresolved V genes explain under half, and the rest has no known cause. The DNA was the basis for D and trimming; V, J and clone size are from that table. Counted in this sample were approximately 18,000 clones; roughly 85% of them appeared once. Jointly, the top ten make up about 8.6% of the sample.

The receptor chain draws on TRBV7-9 and TRBJ1-6; the D gene assignment is ambiguous. This sequence was found in a young man in good health and a related stem cell transplant donor. Source material: memory CD4+ T cells sorted from blood. CDR3 sequence: CASSGEGNSPLHF. The DNA sequence is as follows: TGTGCCAGCAGTGGGGAGGGAAATTCACCCCTCCACTTT.